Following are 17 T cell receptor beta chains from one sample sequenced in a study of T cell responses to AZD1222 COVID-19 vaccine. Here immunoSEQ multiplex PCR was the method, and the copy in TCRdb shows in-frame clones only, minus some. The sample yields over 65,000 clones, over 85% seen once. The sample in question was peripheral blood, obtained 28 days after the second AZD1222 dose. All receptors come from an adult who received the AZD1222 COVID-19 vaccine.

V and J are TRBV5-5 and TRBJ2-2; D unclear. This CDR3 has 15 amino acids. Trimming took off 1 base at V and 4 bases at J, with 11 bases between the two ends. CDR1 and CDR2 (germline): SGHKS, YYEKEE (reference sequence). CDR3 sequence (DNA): TGTGCCAGCAGCTTGCACCCCGAATTCACCGGGGAGCTGTTTTTT. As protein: CASSLHPEFTGELFF.

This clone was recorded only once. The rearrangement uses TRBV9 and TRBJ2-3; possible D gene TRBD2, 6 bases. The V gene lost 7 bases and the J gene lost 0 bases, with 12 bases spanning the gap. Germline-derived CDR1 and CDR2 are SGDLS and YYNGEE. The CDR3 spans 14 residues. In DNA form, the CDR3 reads TGTGCCAGCGGGGACTCGGGTAGCACAGATACGCAGTATTTT. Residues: CASGDSGSTDTQYF.

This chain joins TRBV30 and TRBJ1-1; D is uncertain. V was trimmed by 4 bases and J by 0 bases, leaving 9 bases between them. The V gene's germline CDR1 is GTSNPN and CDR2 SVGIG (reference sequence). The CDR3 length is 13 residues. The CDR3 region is CAWNRLLNTEAFF. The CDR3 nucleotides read TGTGCCTGGAACCGCCTCCTGAACACTGAAGCTTTCTTT.

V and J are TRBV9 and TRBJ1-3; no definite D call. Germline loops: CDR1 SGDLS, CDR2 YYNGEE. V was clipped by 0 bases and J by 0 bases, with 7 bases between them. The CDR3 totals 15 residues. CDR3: CASSVAPGSGNTIYF. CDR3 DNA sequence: TGTGCCAGCAGCGTAGCGCCCGGCTCTGGAAACACCATATATTTT.

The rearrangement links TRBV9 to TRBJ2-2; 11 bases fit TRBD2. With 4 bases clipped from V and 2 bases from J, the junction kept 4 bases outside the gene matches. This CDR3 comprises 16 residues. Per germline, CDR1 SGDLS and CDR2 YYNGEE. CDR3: CASSTSGGPNTGELFF. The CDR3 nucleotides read TGTGCCAGCAGCACTAGCGGGGGACCTAACACCGGGGAGCTGTTTTTT.

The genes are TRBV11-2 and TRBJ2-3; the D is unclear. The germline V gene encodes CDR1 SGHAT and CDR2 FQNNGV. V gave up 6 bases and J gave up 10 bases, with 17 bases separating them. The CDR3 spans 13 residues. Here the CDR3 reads CASRPGSATPQYF. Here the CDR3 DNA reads TGTGCCAGCAGACCCGGATCGGCCACTCCGCAGTATTTT.

In nucleotides, the CDR3 is TGTGCCAGCAGCTCGCGCCTACAGGGTTGGGACACCGGGGAGCTGTTTTTT. This translates into CASSSRLQGWDTGELFF. J is TRBJ2-2 and V is TRBV11-3; possibly TRBD1 for D (6 bases). CDR1 and CDR2 from the germline V gene are SGHNT and YENEEA. Trimming removed 4 bases at V and 3 bases at J, with 18 bases between. CDR3 length: 17 residues.

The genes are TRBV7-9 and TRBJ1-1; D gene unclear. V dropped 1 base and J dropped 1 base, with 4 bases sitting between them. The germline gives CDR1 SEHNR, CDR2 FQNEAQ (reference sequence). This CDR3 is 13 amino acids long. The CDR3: CASSLGRNTEAFF. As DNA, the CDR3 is TGTGCCAGCAGCTTAGGGAGGAACACTGAAGCTTTCTTT.

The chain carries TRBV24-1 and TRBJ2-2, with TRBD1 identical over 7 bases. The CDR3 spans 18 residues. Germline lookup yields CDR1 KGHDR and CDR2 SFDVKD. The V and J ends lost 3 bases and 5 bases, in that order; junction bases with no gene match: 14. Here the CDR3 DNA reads TGTGCCACCAGTGATCCGTCCAGGGACAGCCGGACAACCGGGGAGCTGTTTTTT. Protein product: CATSDPSRDSRTTGELFF.

For the CDR3, the DNA is TGTGCCACCAGTGACCCGCAGGGACAGGAAGAGACCCAGTACTTC. Its protein product is CATSDPQGQEETQYF. The chain recombines TRBV24-1 with TRBJ2-5; TRBD1 matches at 8 bases. Germline V lookup: CDR1 KGHDR, CDR2 SFDVKD. This CDR3 has 15 amino acids. The junction had 6 bases not matched to a gene; V was cut back by 4 bases and J by 3 bases.

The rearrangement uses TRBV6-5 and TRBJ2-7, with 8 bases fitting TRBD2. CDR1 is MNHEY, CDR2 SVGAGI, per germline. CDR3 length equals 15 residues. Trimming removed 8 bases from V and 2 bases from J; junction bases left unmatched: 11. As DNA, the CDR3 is TGTGCCAGCTCGCCGGGGGGGGTTAGCACCTACGAGCAGTACTTC. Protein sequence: CASSPGGVSTYEQYF.

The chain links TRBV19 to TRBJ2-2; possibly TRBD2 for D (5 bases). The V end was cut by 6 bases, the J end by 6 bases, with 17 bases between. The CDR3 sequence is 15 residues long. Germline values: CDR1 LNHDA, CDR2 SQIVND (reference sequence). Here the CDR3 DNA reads TGTGCCAGTAGCCAACGAGAGGGAATCCCCGGGGAGCTGTTTTTT. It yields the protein CASSQREGIPGELFF.

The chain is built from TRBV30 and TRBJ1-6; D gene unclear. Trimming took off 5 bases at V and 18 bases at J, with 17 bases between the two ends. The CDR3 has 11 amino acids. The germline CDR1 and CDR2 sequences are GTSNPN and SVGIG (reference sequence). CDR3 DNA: TGTGCCTGGGGAGTCGGACCTGGCCGCCACTTT. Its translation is CAWGVGPGRHF.

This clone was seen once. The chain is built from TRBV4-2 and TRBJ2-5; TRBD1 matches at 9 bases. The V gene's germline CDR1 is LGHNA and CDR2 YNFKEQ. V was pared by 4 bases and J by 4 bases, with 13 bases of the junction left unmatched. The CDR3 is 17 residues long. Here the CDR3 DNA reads TGTGCCAGCAGCCTCAAGGGTTCCGGGACAGGGCGAGAGACCCAGTACTTC. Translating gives CASSLKGSGTGRETQYF.

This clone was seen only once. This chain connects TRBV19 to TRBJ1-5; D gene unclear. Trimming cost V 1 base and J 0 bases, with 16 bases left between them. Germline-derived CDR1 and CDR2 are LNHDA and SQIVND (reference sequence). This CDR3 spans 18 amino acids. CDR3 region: CASSIAPAAEYSNQPQHF. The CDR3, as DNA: TGTGCCAGTAGTATAGCTCCGGCGGCGGAGTATAGCAATCAGCCCCAGCATTTT.

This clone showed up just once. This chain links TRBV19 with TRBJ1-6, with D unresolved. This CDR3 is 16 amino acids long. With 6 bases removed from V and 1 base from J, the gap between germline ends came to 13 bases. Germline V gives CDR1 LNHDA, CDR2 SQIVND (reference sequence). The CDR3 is CASSMGRKSYNSPLHF. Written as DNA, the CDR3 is TGTGCCAGTAGCATGGGTCGAAAATCCTATAATTCACCCCTCCACTTT.

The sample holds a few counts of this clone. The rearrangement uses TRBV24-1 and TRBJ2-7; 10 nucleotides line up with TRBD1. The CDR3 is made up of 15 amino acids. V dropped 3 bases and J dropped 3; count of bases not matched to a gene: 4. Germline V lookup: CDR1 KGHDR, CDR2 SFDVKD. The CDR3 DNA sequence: TGTGCCACCAGTGATCCCGGGACAGGGGTCTACGAGCAGTACTTC. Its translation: CATSDPGTGVYEQYF.